The rows below give T cell receptor beta chains drawn from one sample of a study of T cell repertoires in cytomegalovirus infection. Which antigens these TCRs recognize remains unknown. TCRdb independently ran MiXCR on the reads; one entry per CDR3 protein. The sample consists of 400,000 to 600,000 distinct CDR3 sequences, about 42% of them appearing once. The sample consisted of cultured PBMCs, taken from culture after CMV antigen stimulation. Every receptor here comes from a human donor in good health (CMV status not recorded). Some clones in this sample may be carry-over from other donors' samples. Both conserved end residues are trimmed from each CDR3.

TRBV7-6 | 17 | ASSLIRAGGRANTGELF
TRBV7-2 | 13 | ASSLGSLAKNIQY
TRBV4-3 | 15 | ASSQDLGGSNTGELF
TRBV10-3 | 11 | ATEGQGTETQY
TRBV28 | 13 | ASSHQQPDTGELF
TRBV7-6 | 13 | ASSLAYGQSYEQY
TRBV5-1 | 12 | ASKTGTGGLPLH
TRBV7-6 | 10 | ANLIRSGELF
TRBV28 | 11 | AAFRSGSYEQY
TRBV7-6 | 13 | ASSLDLVRSDEQF
TRBV4-2 | 15 | ASRLTGQGGGPSEQY
TRBV10-2 | 14 | ASRPRGLAGTDTQY
TRBV12-3/TRBV12-4 | 17 | ASSLFFQIRRDSSNIQY
TRBV12-3/TRBV12-4 | 13 | ASSKSIVGYGELF
TRBV12-3/TRBV12-4 | 10 | ASRGYDQPQH
TRBV6-1 | 13 | ASTTYGLSNQPQH
TRBV4-3 | 14 | ASSQDGGAGANVLT
TRBV7-2 | 16 | ASSPISGGGGAKNIQY